This TCR beta chain was recovered during a study of blood T cell repertoires in COVID-19. This clone was seen a single time. The CDR3 has 11 residues. Germline CDR1 reads SQVTM; CDR2 reads ANQGSEA. Between the trimmed V and J ends, which lost 7 bases and 4 bases, there was a span of 10 bases. The study recruited exposed participants who had met a COVID-19 case within 2 weeks before entry. TCRdb keeps only in-frame clones here, not all; method: immunoSEQ multiplex PCR. Here the sample spans a few hundred thousand clones, 85% being singletons. The receptor was derived from a woman between 50 and 59 years old who had been exposed to COVID-19. Sequences were obtained from PBMCs or T cells enriched from blood (not recorded which). V usage is TRBV29-1 and J usage is TRBJ1-2; unclear D gene. Here the CDR3 DNA reads TGCAGCGCAGAGAGCGGCTATGGCTACACCTTC. This sequence encodes CSAESGYGYTF.